One and the same sample provided the 22 T cell receptor beta chains below, sequenced in a study of OX40 agonist ivuxolimab in advanced cancers. Here immunoSEQ multiplex PCR was the method, and the copy in TCRdb shows in-frame clones only, minus some. The sample has around 15,000 clones; 78% are singletons. Source: CD4+ or CD8+ T cells sorted from blood, taken in a trial of the OX40 agonist ivuxolimab. All receptors derive from an adult with an advanced solid tumor such as melanoma, head and neck, liver or kidney cancer.

This clone was picked up a small number of times. The V and J genes are TRBV19 and TRBJ1-6; D is possibly TRBD1 (5 bases). Germline values: CDR1 LNHDA, CDR2 SQIVND (reference sequence). The CDR3 has 16 residues. V was trimmed by 5 bases and J by 0 bases, leaving 11 bases between them. In nucleotides, the CDR3 is TGTGCCAGTAGTCTGGGGACCAGCTCCTATAATTCACCCCTCCACTTT. As protein: CASSLGTSSYNSPLHF.

The chain is built from TRBV27 and TRBJ2-5; 9 nucleotides match TRBD1. Germline V gives CDR1 MNHEY, CDR2 SMNVEV (reference sequence). The CDR3 is 14 amino acids. J lost 2 bases, V lost 2 bases, and 0 bases had no gene match. DNA for the CDR3: TGTGCCAGCAGTTTAGACAGGGGGCAAGAGACCCAGTACTTC. Encoded protein: CASSLDRGQETQYF.

This chain links TRBV15 with TRBJ1-6; TRBD1 aligns across 8 bases. V lost 1 base to trimming and J lost 2 bases; unmatched junction nucleotides: 7. CDR1 is LNHNV, CDR2 YYDKDF, per germline (reference sequence). The CDR3 extends over 18 amino acids. CDR3 DNA: TGTGCCACCAGCAGAGTACGAGCAGGGGGCCCCTATAATTCACCCCTCCACTTT. Amino acids: CATSRVRAGGPYNSPLHF.

J is TRBJ1-2 and V is TRBV27; perhaps TRBD1 as D (6 bases). The CDR3 runs 14 residues. In germline, CDR1 is MNHEY, CDR2 SMNVEV (reference sequence). Trimming shortened V by 0 bases and J by 3 bases, and 8 bases separated the two germline ends. DNA for the CDR3: TGTGCCAGCAGTTTATCGGGGGCCTACTATGGCTACACCTTC. Residues: CASSLSGAYYGYTF.

The chain links TRBV9 to TRBJ2-1; 9 bases fit TRBD2. V shed 4 bases, J shed 0 bases, and the junction held 2 bases outside the gene matches. Germline CDR1 and CDR2: SGDLS and YYNGEE. The CDR3 contains 15 residues. CDR3 region: CASSSSGSSYNEQFF. The DNA of the CDR3 is TGTGCCAGCAGCAGTAGCGGGAGCTCCTACAATGAGCAGTTCTTC.

This clone showed up just a few times. V usage is TRBV29-1 and J usage is TRBJ2-7; D is uncertain. This CDR3 is built from 13 residues. Deletions cut 0 bases from V and 3 bases from J, with 9 bases between. Germline V CDR1 and CDR2: SQVTM, ANQGSEA. The CDR3 DNA sequence: TGCAGCGTTGAAGACATAGACGGCTACGAGCAGTACTTC. It specifies CSVEDIDGYEQYF.

This clone was counted only a few times. The chain uses TRBV27 and TRBJ2-1; 9 bases match TRBD1. Germline V gene data show CDR1 as MNHEY and CDR2 as SMNVEV (reference sequence). The junction had 3 bases not matched to a gene; V was cut back by 6 bases and J by 0 bases. The CDR3 loop spans 15 amino acids. CDR3 in amino acids: CASSGQGSSYNEQFF. In nucleotides, the CDR3 is TGTGCCAGCAGCGGACAGGGGAGCTCCTACAATGAGCAGTTCTTC.

The chain uses TRBV7-9 and TRBJ2-6; TRBD1 is a possible D gene (6 bases). The germline V and J ends were trimmed by 11 bases and 0 bases, with 17 bases remaining between them. The CDR3 is 16 amino acids. Germline CDR1 reads SEHNR; CDR2 reads FQNEAQ (reference sequence). DNA of the CDR3: TGTGCCTACCGTGGCAGGGGACACTCTGGGGCCAACGTCCTGACTTTC. It yields the protein CAYRGRGHSGANVLTF.

The CDR3 DNA sequence: TGTGCCAGCGGTTCCTACGAGCAGTACTTC. Translated, it gives CASGSYEQYF. This sequence joins TRBV7-9 and TRBJ2-7; D remains unclear. V was cut by 8 bases and J by 1 base, with 3 bases left in between. This CDR3 comprises 10 residues. CDR1 is SEHNR and CDR2 is FQNEAQ in the germline V gene (reference sequence). Drawing the rest from reference TRBV7-9 and TRBJ2-7, the complete variable domain is DTGVSQNPRHKITKRGQNVTFRCDPISEHNRLYWYRQTLGQGPEFLTYFQNEAQLEKSRLLSDRFSAERPKGSFSTLEIQRTEQGDSAMYLCASGSYEQYFGPGTRLTVT.

J is TRBJ2-7 and V is TRBV7-9; 13 nucleotides match TRBD2. The CDR3 spans 14 residues. V was clipped by 5 bases and J by 4 bases; unmatched bases: 2. Germline V CDR1 and CDR2: SEHNR, FQNEAQ (reference sequence). The CDR3 here is CASSRTSGSYEQYF. CDR3 bases: TGTGCCAGCAGCCGGACTAGCGGGAGTTACGAGCAGTACTTC.

The chain joins TRBV15 to TRBJ1-1; the D is unclear. Trimming cost V 8 bases and J 0 bases, with 7 bases left between them. The CDR3 totals 12 residues. The germline gives CDR1 LNHNV, CDR2 YYDKDF (reference sequence). In nucleotides, the CDR3 is TGTGCCACCGGCGGATTGAACACTGAAGCTTTCTTT. Translating it yields CATGGLNTEAFF. The full variable domain, rest sourced from reference TRBV15 and TRBJ1-1, is DAMVIQNPRYQVTQFGKPVTLSCSQTLNHNVMYWYQQKSSQAPKLLFHYYDKDFNNEADTPDNFQSRRPNTSFCFLDIRSPGLGDTAMYLCATGGLNTEAFFGQGTRLTVV.

This rearrangement joins TRBV11-2 to TRBJ2-5, with D uncertain. The V end lost 1 base, the J end lost 2 bases, and 8 bases lay between the germline ends. Germline assignment: CDR1 SGHAT and CDR2 FQNNGV. The CDR3 covers 14 residues. The CDR3 is CASSLALEQETQYF. Written as DNA, the CDR3 is TGTGCCAGCAGCTTAGCCCTTGAGCAAGAGACCCAGTACTTC.

This chain joins TRBV7-8 and TRBJ2-1; D is ambiguous. Germline CDR1 reads SGHVS; CDR2 reads FQNEAQ. Trimming took off 3 bases at V and 6 bases at J, with 12 bases between the two ends. This CDR3 is 14 amino acids long. CDR3 amino acids: CASSLLSPGNEQFF. CDR3 nucleotide sequence: TGTGCCAGCAGCTTGCTTAGCCCAGGCAATGAGCAGTTCTTC. The full variable domain, in which reference TRBV7-8 and TRBJ2-1 provide the parts outside the CDR3, is GAGVSQSPRYKVAKRGQDVALRCDPISGHVSLFWYQQALGQGPEFLTYFQNEAQLDKSGLPSDRFFAERPEGSVSTLKIQRTQQEDSAVYLCASSLLSPGNEQFFGPGTRLTVL.

This clone appeared a single time. The chain couples TRBV27 to TRBJ2-3, with 11 bases matching TRBD2. This CDR3 is 15 amino acids long. Trimming cost V 4 bases and J 6 bases; bases outside gene matches: 6. Germline-derived CDR1 and CDR2 are MNHEY and SMNVEV (reference sequence). CDR3 nucleotide sequence: TGTGCCAGCAGTTCTCCAACTAGCGGGAGCGATACGCAGTATTTT. Its translation is CASSSPTSGSDTQYF.

The chain is built from TRBV27 and TRBJ2-1; D not resolved. The CDR3 length is 13 residues. Trimming pared 5 bases from V and 4 bases from J, leaving 9 bases between. Per the germline V gene, CDR1 is MNHEY and CDR2 is SMNVEV (reference sequence). Here the CDR3 DNA reads TGTGCCAGCAGTCTAGGGATATACAATGAGCAGTTCTTC. It encodes CASSLGIYNEQFF.

This clone occurred a few times. V and J are TRBV11-2 and TRBJ2-7, with 8 bases identical to TRBD1. Looked up from germline, CDR1 is SGHAT and CDR2 is FQNNGV. Trimming removed 4 bases from V and 3 bases from J; junction bases left unmatched: 8. This CDR3 region has 15 residues. CDR3 amino acids: CASSSSRGLYYEQYF. CDR3 DNA: TGTGCCAGCAGCTCTAGCAGGGGGCTTTACTACGAGCAGTACTTC.

Comment on this clone: At the DNA level, this CDR3 is encoded by other sequences in the same sample as well. The chain couples TRBV19 to TRBJ1-1; D remains unclear. V lost 0 bases and J lost 5, with 7 bases in between. The CDR3 has 13 residues. Germline-derived CDR1 and CDR2 are LNHDA and SQIVND (reference sequence). The CDR3 nucleotides read TGTGCCAGTAGTATAGACCCCTATACTGAAGCTTTCTTT. It translates to CASSIDPYTEAFF.

The chain links TRBV4-3 to TRBJ2-7, with a possible D match to TRBD1 (7 bases). The V end was cut by 1 base, the J end by 4 bases, with 20 bases between. CDR1 LGHNA and CDR2 YSLEER come from the germline V gene. This CDR3 region has 17 residues. This chain's CDR3 is CASSQGVLRTGGYEQYF. The CDR3 DNA reads as TGCGCCAGCAGCCAAGGTGTTTTACGGACAGGAGGGTACGAGCAGTACTTC.

A few counts support this clone. In DNA form, the CDR3 reads TGTGCCAGTAGTATTCCGCGATTCGGGACCCCGGGTGAAAAACTGTTTTTT. It translates to CASSIPRFGTPGEKLFF. The rearrangement uses TRBV19 and TRBJ1-4; maybe TRBD1 (5 bases). The germline gives CDR1 LNHDA, CDR2 SQIVND (reference sequence). Trimming shortened V by 3 bases and J by 7 bases, and 21 bases separated the two germline ends. CDR3 size: 17 residues. Supplemented by reference TRBV19 and TRBJ1-4, the full variable domain reads DGGITQSPKYLFRKEGQNVTLSCEQNLNHDAMYWYRQDPGQGLRLIYYSQIVNDFQKGDIAEGYSVSREKKESFPLTVTSAQKNPTAFYLCASSIPRFGTPGEKLFFGSGTQLSVL.

This clone was observed a few times. The V gene is TRBV5-4, the J gene TRBJ1-1; D uncertain. This CDR3 spans 14 amino acids. The V gene's germline CDR1 is SGHNT and CDR2 YYREEE (reference sequence). V was trimmed by 0 bases and J by 0 bases, leaving 6 bases between them. CDR3 nucleotide sequence: TGTGCCAGCAGCTTGGAAGGGATGAACACTGAAGCTTTCTTT. It codes for CASSLEGMNTEAFF.

The chain employs TRBV9 and TRBJ2-7, with D tentatively TRBD1 (5 bases). CDR1 and CDR2 (germline): SGDLS, YYNGEE. The CDR3 is 15 residues long. V lost 0 bases and J lost 2, with 12 bases in between. The CDR3 region has the DNA TGTGCCAGCAGCGTAGCCCCACAGGCTACCTACGAGCAGTACTTC. It translates to CASSVAPQATYEQYF.

This chain links TRBV29-1 with TRBJ2-3, with 8 bases fitting TRBD2. Unmatched junction bases numbered 10, after V lost 3 bases and J lost 5 bases. Germline V CDR1 and CDR2: SQVTM, ANQGSEA. The CDR3 loop spans 15 amino acids. CDR3: CSVDSAGEEIDTQYF. CDR3 sequence (DNA): TGCAGCGTTGATTCAGCGGGAGAGGAAATAGATACGCAGTATTTT.